This TCR beta chain was sequenced during a study of T cell repertoires in cytomegalovirus infection. Across the study: Selected CMV epitopes included recently identified HLA-C-restricted ones as well as well-studied HLA-B-restricted ones. General observations from the study: Based on cumulative public TCR beta family frequency, carriers of CMV plus the relevant HLA were identified.

Trimming took off 6 bases at V and 7 bases at J, with 9 bases between the two ends. Germline assignment: CDR1 MNHEY and CDR2 SMNVEV (reference sequence). The CDR3 covers 12 residues. As for this clonotype: Its antigen is undetermined.

TCRdb fed the reads into MiXCR, producing one record per CDR3 protein. The repertoire holds roughly 500,000 distinct CDR3 sequences, with roughly 34% as singletons. The chain combines TRBV27 with TRBJ1-4; possible D gene TRBD1, 5 bases. Material: cultured PBMCs, obtained from culture after CMV antigen stimulation. The TCR sequence derives from a human donor in good health (CMV status not recorded). Some clones in this sample may be carry-over from other donors' samples. The CDR3 reads CASRSTGEKLFF. DNA of the CDR3: TGTGCCAGCAGATCCACAGGTGAAAAACTGTTTTTT. The whole variable domain, remainder taken from reference TRBV27 and TRBJ1-4, is EAQVTQNPRYLITVTGKKLTVTCSQNMNHEYMSWYRQDPGLGLRQIYYSMNVEVTDKGDVPEGYKVSRKEKRNFPLILESPSPNQTSLYFCASRSTGEKLFFGSGTQLSVL.